The clone carrying this T cell receptor beta chain was seen a few times. Recruits, aged roughly 18 to 90 years, lived in 20 to 30 US areas. The data are from a study of blood T cell repertoires in COVID-19. For the study at large: PBMCs, B-cell-depleted T cells, or T cells provided the cDNA or gDNA that made up the material.

Per the germline V gene, CDR1 is SNHLY and CDR2 is FYNNEI. Trimming removed 3 bases from V and 3 bases from J, with 11 bases in between. The CDR3 is made up of 14 amino acids. TCRdb keeps only in-frame clones here, not all; method: immunoSEQ multiplex PCR. The sample records over 200,000 clones, approximately 85% being singletons. The TCR comes from a woman aged 45-65 years who had recovered from COVID-19. This chain uses TRBV2 with TRBJ1-1; D remains ambiguous. Sequencing was carried out using PBMCs or T cells enriched from blood (not recorded which). The CDR3 DNA sequence: TGTGCCAGCAGTGACAGGTCGGCGTACACTGAAGCTTTCTTT. Encoded protein: CASSDRSAYTEAFF.